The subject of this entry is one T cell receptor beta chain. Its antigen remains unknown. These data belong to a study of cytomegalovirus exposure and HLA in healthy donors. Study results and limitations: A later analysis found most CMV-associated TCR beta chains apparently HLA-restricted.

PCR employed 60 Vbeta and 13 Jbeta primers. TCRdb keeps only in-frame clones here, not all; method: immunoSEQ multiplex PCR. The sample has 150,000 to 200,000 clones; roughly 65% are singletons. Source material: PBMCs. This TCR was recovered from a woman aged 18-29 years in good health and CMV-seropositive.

For the CDR3, the DNA is TGTGCCAGCAGCGAACACAGGGTTTTGGGCTATGGCTACACCTTC. It is translated as CASSEHRVLGYGYTF. The genes are TRBV13 and TRBJ1-2; a weak D match, TRBD1 (6 bases). V shed 5 bases and J shed 4 bases, with 17 bases lying between them. The CDR3 spans 15 residues. Germline values: CDR1 PRHDT, CDR2 FYEKMQ (reference sequence).